This T cell receptor beta chain was found in a study of blood T cell repertoires in COVID-19. Study as a whole: The United States, Italy and Spain provided the acute and convalescent COVID-19 samples. PBMCs, B-cell-depleted T cells, or T cells provided the cDNA or gDNA that made up the material.

Per the original data handling: By means of reference gene primer amplification, nucleated cell counts were estimated. TCRdb's copy holds only in-frame clones and misses some; the assay was immunoSEQ multiplex PCR. The V and J calls and clone size come from that table; D and trimming were worked out from the DNA. The sample has tens of thousands of clones, roughly 78% seen once. CDR3 length: 17 amino acids. Germline CDR1 SGHRS, CDR2 YFSETQ. With 1 base clipped from V and 0 bases from J, the junction kept 1 base outside the gene matches. Sequenced sample: peripheral blood. The clonotype was recovered from a man aged 60 to 75 with active or convalescent COVID-19. This rearrangement joins TRBV5-1 to TRBJ2-6; 10 positions agree with TRBD2. CDR3 loop: CASSLLAGVSGANVLTF. CDR3 bases: TGCGCCAGCAGCTTGCTAGCGGGGGTCTCTGGGGCCAACGTCCTGACTTTC.